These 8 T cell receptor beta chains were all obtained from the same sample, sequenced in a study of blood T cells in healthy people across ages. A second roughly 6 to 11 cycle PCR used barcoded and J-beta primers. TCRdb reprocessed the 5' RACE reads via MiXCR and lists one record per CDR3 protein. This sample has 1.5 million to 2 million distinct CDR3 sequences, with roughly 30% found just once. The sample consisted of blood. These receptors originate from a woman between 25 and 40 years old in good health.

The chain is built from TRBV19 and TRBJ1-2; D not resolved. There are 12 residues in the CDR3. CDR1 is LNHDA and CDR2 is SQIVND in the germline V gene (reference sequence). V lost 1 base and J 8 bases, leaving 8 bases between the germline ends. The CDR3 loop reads CASSIAPEGYTF. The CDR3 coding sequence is TGTGCCAGTAGTATAGCCCCGGAGGGCTACACCTTC.

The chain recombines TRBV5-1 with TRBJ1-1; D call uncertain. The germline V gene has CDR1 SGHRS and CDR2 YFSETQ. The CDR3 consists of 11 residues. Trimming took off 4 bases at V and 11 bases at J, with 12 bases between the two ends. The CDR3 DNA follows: TGCGCCAGCAGCGCGGCTAAGTTGGCTTTCTTT. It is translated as CASSAAKLAFF.

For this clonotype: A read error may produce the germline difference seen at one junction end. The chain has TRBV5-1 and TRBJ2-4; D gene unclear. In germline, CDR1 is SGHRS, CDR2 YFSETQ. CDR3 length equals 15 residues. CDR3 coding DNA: TGCTCCAGCAGCCCTAACAGCGAAGCCAAAAACATTCAGTACTTC. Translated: CSSSPNSEAKNIQYF. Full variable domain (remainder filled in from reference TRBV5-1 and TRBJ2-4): KAGVTQTPRYLIKTRGQQVTLSCSPISGHRSVSWYQQTPGQGLQFLFEYFSETQRNKGNFPGRFSGRQFSNSRSEMNVSTLELGDSALYLCSSSPNSEAKNIQYFGAGTRLSVL.

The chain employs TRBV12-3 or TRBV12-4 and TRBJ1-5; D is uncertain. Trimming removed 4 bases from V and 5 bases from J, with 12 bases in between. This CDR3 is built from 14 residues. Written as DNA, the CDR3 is TGTGCCAGCAGTTATCAGGTCGGGCATCAGCCCCAGCATTTT. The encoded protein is CASSYQVGHQPQHF.

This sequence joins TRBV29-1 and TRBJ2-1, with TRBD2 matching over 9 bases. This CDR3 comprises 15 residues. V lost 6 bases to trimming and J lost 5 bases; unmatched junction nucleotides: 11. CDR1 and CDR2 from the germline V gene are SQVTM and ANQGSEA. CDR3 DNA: TGCAGCGTGAGGCCTTTAGCGGGGGCCAACAATGAGCAGTTCTTC. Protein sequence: CSVRPLAGANNEQFF.

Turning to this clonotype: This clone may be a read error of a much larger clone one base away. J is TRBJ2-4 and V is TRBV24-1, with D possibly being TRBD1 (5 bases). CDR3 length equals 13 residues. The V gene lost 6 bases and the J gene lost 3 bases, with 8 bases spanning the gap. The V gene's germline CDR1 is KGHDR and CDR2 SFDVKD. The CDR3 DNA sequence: TGTGCCACCAGTCTTCAGGGCAAAAACATTCAGTACTTC. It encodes CATSLQGKNIQYF.

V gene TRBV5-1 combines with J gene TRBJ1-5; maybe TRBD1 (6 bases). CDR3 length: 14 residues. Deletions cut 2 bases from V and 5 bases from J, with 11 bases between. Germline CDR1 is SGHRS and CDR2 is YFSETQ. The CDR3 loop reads CASSFRQADQPQHF. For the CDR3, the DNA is TGCGCCAGCAGCTTCAGACAGGCCGATCAGCCCCAGCATTTT.

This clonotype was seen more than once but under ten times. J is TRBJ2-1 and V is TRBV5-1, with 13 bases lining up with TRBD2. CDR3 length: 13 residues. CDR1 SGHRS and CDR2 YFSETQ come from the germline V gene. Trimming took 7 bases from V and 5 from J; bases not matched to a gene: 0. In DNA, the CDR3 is TGCGCCAGCGGACTAGCGGGGGACAATGAGCAGTTCTTC. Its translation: CASGLAGDNEQFF.